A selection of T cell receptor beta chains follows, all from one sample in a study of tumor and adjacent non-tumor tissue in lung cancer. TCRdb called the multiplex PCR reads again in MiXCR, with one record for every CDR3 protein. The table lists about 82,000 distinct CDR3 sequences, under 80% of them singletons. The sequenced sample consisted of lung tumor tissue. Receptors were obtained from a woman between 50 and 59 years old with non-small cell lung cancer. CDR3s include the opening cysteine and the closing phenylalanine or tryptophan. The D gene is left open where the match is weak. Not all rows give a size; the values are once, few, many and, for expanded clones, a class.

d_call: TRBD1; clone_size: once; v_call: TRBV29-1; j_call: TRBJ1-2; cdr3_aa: CSVDGTGGGKGYTF; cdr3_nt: TGCAGCGTTGATGGGACAGGGGGCGGAAAAGGCTACACCTTC
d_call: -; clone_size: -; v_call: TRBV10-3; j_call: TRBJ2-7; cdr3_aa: CVIRGNIGEQYF; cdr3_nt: TGTGTCATTAGGGGGAATATCGGCGAGCAGTACTTC
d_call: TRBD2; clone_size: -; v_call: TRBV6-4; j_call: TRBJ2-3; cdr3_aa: CASSEDSGSIDTQYF; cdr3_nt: TGTGCCAGCAGTGAAGACAGCGGGAGCATAGATACGCAGTATTTT
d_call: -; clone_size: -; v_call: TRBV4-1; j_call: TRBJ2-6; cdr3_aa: CASSQEGSGANVQTF; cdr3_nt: TGCGCCAGTAGCCAAGAAGGGTCTGGGGCCAACGTCCAGACTTTC
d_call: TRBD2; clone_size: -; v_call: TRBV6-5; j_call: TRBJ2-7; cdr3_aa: CTTSPPGGGATEQYF; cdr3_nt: TGTACCACCAGTCCGCCGGGAGGAGGGGCTACGGAGCAGTACTTC
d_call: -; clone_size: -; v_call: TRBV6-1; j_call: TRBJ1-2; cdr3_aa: CASSGTGNGYTF; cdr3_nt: TGTGCCAGCAGTGGAACAGGGAACGGCTACACTTTC
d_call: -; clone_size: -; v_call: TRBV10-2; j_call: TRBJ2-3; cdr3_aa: CAGSGISPTATQYF; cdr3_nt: TGCGCCGGCAGTGGGATAAGTCCCACAGCTACGCAGTATTTT
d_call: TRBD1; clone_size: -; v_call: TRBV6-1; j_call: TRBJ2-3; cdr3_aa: CVSSERGGGSTDTQYF; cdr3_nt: TGTGTCAGCAGTGAAAGAGGGGGCGGTAGCACAGATACGCAGTATTTT
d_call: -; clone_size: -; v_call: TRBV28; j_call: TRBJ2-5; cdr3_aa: CASTRRGETQYF; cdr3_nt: TGTGCCAGCACCCGTAGGGGGGAGACCCAGTACTTC
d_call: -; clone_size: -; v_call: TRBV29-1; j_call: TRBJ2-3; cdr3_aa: CSARGSTVTHYF; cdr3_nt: TGCAGCGCCAGAGGAAGCACAGTTACGCACTATTTT
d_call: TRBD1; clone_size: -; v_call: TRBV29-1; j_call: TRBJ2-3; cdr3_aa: CSVAGTGVGDMQYF; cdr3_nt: TGCAGCGTTGCAGGGACAGGAGTAGGAGATATGCAGTATTTT
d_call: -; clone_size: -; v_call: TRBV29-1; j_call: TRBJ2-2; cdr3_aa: CSTRPSLANTGELFF; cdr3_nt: TGCAGCACTCGTCCCTCTCTCGCGAACACCGGGGAGTTGTTTTTT
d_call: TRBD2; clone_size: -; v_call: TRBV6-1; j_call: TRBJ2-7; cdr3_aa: CASRDRDRTSGRKDKQYF; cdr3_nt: TGTGCCAGCCGTGACAGGGACCGTACTAGCGGGAGAAAGGACAAGCAGTACTTT
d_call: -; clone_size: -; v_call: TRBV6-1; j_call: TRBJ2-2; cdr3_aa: CASNETGLGKNLNTGELFF; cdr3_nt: TGTGCCAGCAACGAGACGGGGCTTGGGAAGAACTTGAACACCGGGGAGCTGTTTTTT
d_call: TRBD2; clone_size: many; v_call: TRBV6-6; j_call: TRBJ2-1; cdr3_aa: CASGDSGDNEQFF; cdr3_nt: TGTGCCAGCGGGGATAGCGGGGACAATGAGCAGTTCTTC
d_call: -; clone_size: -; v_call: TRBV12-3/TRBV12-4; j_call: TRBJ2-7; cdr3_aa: CASREQAYERHF; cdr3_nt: TGTGCCAGCAGGGAACAGGCCTACGAGCGGCACTTC
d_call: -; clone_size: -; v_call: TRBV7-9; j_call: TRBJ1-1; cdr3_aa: CTSSLGHLGPNTEAFF; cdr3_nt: TGTACCAGCAGCTTGGGACACTTGGGGCCGAACACTGAAGCTTTCTTT
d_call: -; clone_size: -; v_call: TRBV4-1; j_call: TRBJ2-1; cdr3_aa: CASSLSSLYGFYDEQFF; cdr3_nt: TGCGCCAGCAGCCTCAGCTCATTGTACGGCTTCTACGATGAGCAGTTTTTC
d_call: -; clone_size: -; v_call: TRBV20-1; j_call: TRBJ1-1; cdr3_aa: CSASPGHRANTEAFF; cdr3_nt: TGCAGTGCTAGCCCGGGACATAGGGCGAACACTGAAGCTTTCTTT
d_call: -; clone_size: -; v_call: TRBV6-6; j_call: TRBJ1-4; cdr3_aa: CASSYSRPQTEFNEKLFF; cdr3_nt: TGTGCCAGCAGTTACTCCCGGCCGCAGACGGAATTTAATGAAAAACTGTTTTTT
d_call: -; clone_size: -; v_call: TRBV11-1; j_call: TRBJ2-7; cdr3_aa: CASTLSGAASYEQYF; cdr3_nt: TGTGCCAGCACCCTGTCAGGGGCGGCCTCCTACGAGCAGTACTTC
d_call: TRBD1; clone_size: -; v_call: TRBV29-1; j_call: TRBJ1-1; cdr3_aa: CSALDRLGTEAPF; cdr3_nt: TGCAGCGCTCTGGACAGGTTGGGGACTGAAGCTCCCTTT
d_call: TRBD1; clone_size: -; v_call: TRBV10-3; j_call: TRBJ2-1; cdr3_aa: CAISGGTGALEQSF; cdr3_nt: TGTGCCATCAGTGGTGGGACAGGGGCGCTTGAGCAGTCCTTC
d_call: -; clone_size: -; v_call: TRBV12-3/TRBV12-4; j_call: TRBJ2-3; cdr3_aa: CASSPRRGGRADTLYF; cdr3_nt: TGTGCAAGCAGCCCGAGGAGAGGGGGGAGGGCAGATACGCTGTATTTT
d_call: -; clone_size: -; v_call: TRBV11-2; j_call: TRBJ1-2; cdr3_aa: CASSIGPDCNYGCTF; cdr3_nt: TGTGCCAGCAGCATAGGGCCGGACTGCAACTACGGCTGCACCTTC
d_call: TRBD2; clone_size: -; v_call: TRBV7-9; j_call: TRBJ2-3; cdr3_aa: CASKPDPGGDTQYF; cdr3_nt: TGTGCCAGCAAACCGGACCCGGGGGGGGATACACAGTATTTT
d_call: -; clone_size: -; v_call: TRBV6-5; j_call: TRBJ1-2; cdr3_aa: CASTYSVKSGAYGYTF; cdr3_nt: TGTGCCAGCACTTACTCCGTTAAGTCAGGGGCCTATGGCTACACCTTC
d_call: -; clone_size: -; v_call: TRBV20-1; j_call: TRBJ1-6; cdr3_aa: CSAKFRTASYNSPLHF; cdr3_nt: TGCAGTGCGAAGTTCAGGACAGCGTCATATAATTCACCCCTCCACTTT